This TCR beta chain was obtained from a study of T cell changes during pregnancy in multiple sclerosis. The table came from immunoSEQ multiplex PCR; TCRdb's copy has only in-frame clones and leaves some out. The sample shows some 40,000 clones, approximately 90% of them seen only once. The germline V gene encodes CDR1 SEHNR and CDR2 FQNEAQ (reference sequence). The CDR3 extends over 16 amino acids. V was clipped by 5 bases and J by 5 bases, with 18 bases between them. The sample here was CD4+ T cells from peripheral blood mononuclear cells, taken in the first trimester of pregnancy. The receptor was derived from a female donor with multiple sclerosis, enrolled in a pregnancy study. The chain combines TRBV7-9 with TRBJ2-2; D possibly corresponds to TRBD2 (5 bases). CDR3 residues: CASSPTAASPTGELFF. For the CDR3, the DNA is TGTGCCAGCAGCCCAACGGCGGCTAGCCCGACCGGGGAGCTGTTTTTT.